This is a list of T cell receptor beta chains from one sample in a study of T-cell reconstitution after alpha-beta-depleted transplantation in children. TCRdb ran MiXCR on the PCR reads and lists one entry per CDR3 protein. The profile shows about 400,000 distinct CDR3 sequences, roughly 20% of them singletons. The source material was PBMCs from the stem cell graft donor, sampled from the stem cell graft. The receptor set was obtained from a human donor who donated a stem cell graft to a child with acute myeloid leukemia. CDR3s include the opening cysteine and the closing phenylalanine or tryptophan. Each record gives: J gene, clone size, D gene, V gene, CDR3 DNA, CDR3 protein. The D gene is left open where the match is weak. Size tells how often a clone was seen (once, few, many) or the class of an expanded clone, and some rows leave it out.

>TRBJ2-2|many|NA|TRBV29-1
TGCAGCGTTGGGGCCACCGGGGAGCTGTTTTTT
CSVGATGELFF
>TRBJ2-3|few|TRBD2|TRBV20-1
TGCAGTGCTAGTCGTGGACTAGCGGACACAGATACGCAGTATTTT
CSASRGLADTDTQYF
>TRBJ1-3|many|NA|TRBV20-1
TGCAGTGCTAGCAAGGAAGATGACACCATATATTTT
CSASKEDDTIYF
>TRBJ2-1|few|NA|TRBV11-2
TGTGCCAGCAGCTCCCTGGTCCGAGCCGGCAATGAGCAGTTCTTC
CASSSLVRAGNEQFF
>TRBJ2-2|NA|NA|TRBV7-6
TGTGCCAGCAGCTTATACAGGGCGAATACCGGGGAGCTGTTTTTT
CASSLYRANTGELFF
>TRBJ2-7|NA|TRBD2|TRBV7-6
TGTGCCAGCGGACAACTAGCGGGGACCTACGAGCAGTACTTC
CASGQLAGTYEQYF
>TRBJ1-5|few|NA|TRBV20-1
TGCAGTGCTAGGAGGGGTCAGCCCCAGCATTTT
CSARRGQPQHF
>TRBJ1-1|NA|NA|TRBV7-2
TGTGCCAGCAGATTGGGTCTGGCAATCACTGAAGCTTTCTTT
CASRLGLAITEAFF
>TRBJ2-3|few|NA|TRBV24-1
TGTGCCACCAGTGATTTGCAAGGTGGGGATACGCAGTATTTT
CATSDLQGGDTQYF
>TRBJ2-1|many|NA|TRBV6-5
TGTGCCAGCAGTTCCCCAGGAGTGGGCAATGAGCAGTTCTTC
CASSSPGVGNEQFF
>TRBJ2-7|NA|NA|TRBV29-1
TGCAGCGTTCGGGGCCGTAGCTCCTACGAGCAGTACTTC
CSVRGRSSYEQYF
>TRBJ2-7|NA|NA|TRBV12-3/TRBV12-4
TGTGCCACCAGTCCAGGGCAGGCCCCCTACGAGCAGTACTTC
CATSPGQAPYEQYF
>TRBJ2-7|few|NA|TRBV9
TGTGCCAGCAGTGAAGGAGGGAGTCTCCACGAGCAGTACTTC
CASSEGGSLHEQYF
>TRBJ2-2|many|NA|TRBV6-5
TGTGCCTCAACCCGGCACACCGGGGAGCTGTTTTTT
CASTRHTGELFF
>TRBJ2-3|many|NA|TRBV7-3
TGTGCCAGCAGCCCTTCGGGGGGACAAGATACGCAGTATTTT
CASSPSGGQDTQYF
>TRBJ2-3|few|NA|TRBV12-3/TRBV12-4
TGTGCCAGCAGTATACTAGTAATCACAGATACGCAGTATTTT
CASSILVITDTQYF
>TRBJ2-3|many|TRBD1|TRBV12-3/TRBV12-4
TGTGCCAGCAGTCCAAGACAGGGTTCAGATACGCAGTATTTT
CASSPRQGSDTQYF
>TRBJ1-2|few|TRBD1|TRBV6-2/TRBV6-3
TGTGCCAGCAGTTACCGGGACAGGGTCAACTATGGCTACACCTTC
CASSYRDRVNYGYTF
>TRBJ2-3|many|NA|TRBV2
TGTGCCAGCAGTTTTGAAGCCACAGATACGCAGTATTTT
CASSFEATDTQYF
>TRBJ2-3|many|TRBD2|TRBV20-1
TGCAGTCCCTACCCCAGCGGGAACGCAGATACGCAGTATTTT
CSPYPSGNADTQYF
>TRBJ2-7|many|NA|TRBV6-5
TGTGCCAGCAGTCACTCCTTAGGGTTGGAGCAGTACTTC
CASSHSLGLEQYF
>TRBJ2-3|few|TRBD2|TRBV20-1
TGCAGTGCTAGTGGGACTAGCGGCCTCACAGATACGCAGTATTTT
CSASGTSGLTDTQYF
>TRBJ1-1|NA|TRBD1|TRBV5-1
TGCGCCAGCAGCTTGGCGCCGGGACAGGGGGCTTTGGAAGCTTTCTTT
CASSLAPGQGALEAFF
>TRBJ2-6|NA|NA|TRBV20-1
TGCAGTGCTTTAAGGGGGACTGGGGCCAACGTCCTGACTTTC
CSALRGTGANVLTF
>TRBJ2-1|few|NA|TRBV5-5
TGTGCCAGCAGCTTGTACCTATACAATGAGCAGTTCTTC
CASSLYLYNEQFF
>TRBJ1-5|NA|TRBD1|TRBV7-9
TGTGCCAGCAGCTTGGGTGGACAGGGCAATCAGCCCCAGCATTTT
CASSLGGQGNQPQHF
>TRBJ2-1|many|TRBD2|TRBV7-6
TGTGCCAGCAGCCTGCCTCTAGCGGGAGGGCTGGATGAGCAGTTCTTC
CASSLPLAGGLDEQFF
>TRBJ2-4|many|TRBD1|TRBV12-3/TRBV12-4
TGTGCCACCGCGGACAGGGGGCTGGAAAACATTCAGTACTTC
CATADRGLENIQYF
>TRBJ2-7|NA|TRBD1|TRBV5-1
TGCGCCAGCAGCTTGGGAGGGACAGGGGGCTACGAGCAGTACTTC
CASSLGGTGGYEQYF
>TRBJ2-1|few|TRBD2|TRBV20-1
TGCAGTGCTGATAGCGGGGATTACAATGAGCAGTTCTTC
CSADSGDYNEQFF
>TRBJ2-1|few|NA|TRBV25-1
TGTGCCAGCAGTATTTTCGGGACCTACAATGAGCAGTTCTTC
CASSIFGTYNEQFF
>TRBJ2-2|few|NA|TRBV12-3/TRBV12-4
TGTGCCAGCCCCCAAGGGTCGAACACCGGGGAGCTGTTTTTT
CASPQGSNTGELFF
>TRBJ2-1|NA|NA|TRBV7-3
TGTGCCAGCAGCTTAACTCCCAACAATGAGCAGTTCTTC
CASSLTPNNEQFF